This TCR beta chain was captured in a study of OX40 agonist ivuxolimab in advanced cancers. This clone was seen only once. Its antigen is not identified. Study-wide results and caveats: Low levels of normalized T-cell clonal expansion also appeared in some nonresponders. Circulating CD4+ and CD8+ T cells showed clonal expansion by week 6 at 0.1 to 3.0 mg/kg.

The repertoire was sequenced with immunoSEQ multiplex PCR; TCRdb's copy has only in-frame clones and lacks some. This sample has some 80,000 clones, with more than 80% found just once. Trimming took off 0 bases at V and 4 bases at J, with 4 bases between the two ends. Germline assignment: CDR1 GTSNPN and CDR2 SVGIG (reference sequence). The CDR3 runs 13 residues. The V gene is TRBV30, the J gene TRBJ2-6, with D unresolved. This sequence was found in an adult with an advanced solid tumor such as melanoma, head and neck, liver or kidney cancer. Sequences were derived from CD4+ or CD8+ T cells sorted from blood, sampled in a trial of the OX40 agonist ivuxolimab. CDR3 in amino acids: CAWSVGGANVLTF. The CDR3 DNA reads TGTGCCTGGAGTGTTGGAGGGGCCAACGTCCTGACTTTC.